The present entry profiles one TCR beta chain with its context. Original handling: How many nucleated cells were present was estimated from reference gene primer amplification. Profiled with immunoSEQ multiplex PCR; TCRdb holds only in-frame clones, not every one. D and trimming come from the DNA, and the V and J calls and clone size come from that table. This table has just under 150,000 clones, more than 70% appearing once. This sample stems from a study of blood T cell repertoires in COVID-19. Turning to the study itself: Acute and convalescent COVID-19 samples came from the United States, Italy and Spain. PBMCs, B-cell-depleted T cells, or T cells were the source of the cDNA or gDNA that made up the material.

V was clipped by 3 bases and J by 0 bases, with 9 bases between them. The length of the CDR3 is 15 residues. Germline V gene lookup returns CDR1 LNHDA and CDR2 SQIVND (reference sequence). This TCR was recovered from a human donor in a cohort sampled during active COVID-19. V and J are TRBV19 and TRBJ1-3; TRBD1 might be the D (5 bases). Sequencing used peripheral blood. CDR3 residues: CASSIEDNSGNTIYF. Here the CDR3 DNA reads TGTGCCAGTAGTATCGAGGACAACTCTGGAAACACCATATATTTT.